This T cell receptor (beta chain) stems from a study of shared clonotypes between healthy human individuals. Study observations and caveats: What naive subsets generally showed was a larger estimated richness than memory subsets showed. The four-donor shared clonotypes exceeded non-shared clonotypes in generation probability, with non-shared ones scoring lower.

Germline loops: CDR1 SNHLY, CDR2 FYNNEI. Trimming stripped 7 bases from V and 4 bases from J, with 13 bases between. The CDR3 has 13 amino acids. Authors' processing steps: Junction-only sequences produced by ImmunoSEQ had no quality scores, so filtering differed. The data were produced by immunoSEQ multiplex PCR, yet TCRdb's version contains in-frame clones alone and is incomplete. The V and J calls and clone size were taken over from that table, and D and trimming were inferred from the DNA. The table has some 980,000 clones, around 80% seen once. On this clone: Its antigen is unknown.

The sample comprised memory CD4+ T cells sorted from blood. The subset was: CD45RA-negative fraction. This TCR was sampled from a man aged 18 to 35 in good health. V gene TRBV2 combines with J gene TRBJ1-2; D call uncertain. DNA of the CDR3: TGTGCCAGCACCCCAGGAACTCTCTATGGCTACACCTTC. This codes for CASTPGTLYGYTF.